In its sample, the clone carrying this TCR beta chain was seen once. Germline-derived CDR1 and CDR2 are LNHNV and YYDKDF (reference sequence). The V segment lost 3 bases and the J segment 5 bases; nucleotides outside the gene matches: 8. This CDR3 has 16 residues. The sample belongs to a study of blood T cell repertoires in COVID-19. About the study: Donors in the United States, Italy and Spain gave samples during acute or convalescent COVID-19. In each case, the material was cDNA or gDNA derived from T cells, B-cell-depleted T cells, or PBMCs.

Those enrolled in Seattle joined during active infection and were followed longitudinally afterward. Authors' data handling: From reference gene primer amplification, estimates of nucleated cell counts were derived. Using immunoSEQ multiplex PCR, the repertoire was profiled, and TCRdb retains in-frame clones only, with some absent. V and J calls and clone size are those listed in that table; D and trimming were worked out from the DNA. The table lists 87,000 or so clones, roughly 88% of them singletons. Sequencing used peripheral blood. The V gene is TRBV15, the J gene TRBJ2-7, with 12 bases aligning to TRBD2. The receptor comes from a woman of 80 years or more with COVID-19, enrolled during active disease. The CDR3 reads CATSRELAGGRNEQYF. For the CDR3, the DNA is TGTGCCACCAGCAGGGAACTAGCGGGAGGTAGGAACGAGCAGTACTTC.